The T cell receptor beta chain described here comes from a study of shared clonotypes between healthy human individuals. V lost 6 bases and J lost 9, with 17 bases in between. This CDR3 comprises 14 residues. CDR1 is MNHEY, CDR2 SVGAGI, per germline. Regarding the study as a whole: Only blood underwent sampling, and tissue repertoires likely differ.

The run depth of the assay was deep. Generated by immunoSEQ multiplex PCR, the TCRdb table keeps only in-frame clones and is missing some. The sample includes 2 million to 2.5 million clones, approximately 95% of them seen just once. Concerning this clone itself: Its specificity is unknown.

This clonotype originated in a young man in good health. Some clones in this sample may be carry-over from other donors' samples. Material: naive CD4+ T cells from PBMCs. Documented subset: CD45RA+ positively selected. The V call is TRBV6-5, the J call TRBJ2-2; the D gene is possibly TRBD2 (5 bases). CDR3 nucleotides: TGTGCCAGCAGACCCTCCCTGGAGGTCCGGGAGCTGTTTTTT. This encodes CASRPSLEVRELFF.